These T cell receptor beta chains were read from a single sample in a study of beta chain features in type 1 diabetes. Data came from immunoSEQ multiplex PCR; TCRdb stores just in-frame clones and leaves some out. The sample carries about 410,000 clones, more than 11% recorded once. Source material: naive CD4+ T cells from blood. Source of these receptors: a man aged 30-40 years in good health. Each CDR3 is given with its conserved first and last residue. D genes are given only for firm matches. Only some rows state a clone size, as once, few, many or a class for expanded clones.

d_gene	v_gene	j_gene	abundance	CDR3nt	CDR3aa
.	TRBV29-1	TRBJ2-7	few	TGCAGCGGGCGGGCCGGCTACGAGCAGTACTTC	CSGRAGYEQYF
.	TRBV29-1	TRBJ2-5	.	TGCAGCGTTGTAGGCAGGCAAGAGACCCAGTACTTC	CSVVGRQETQYF
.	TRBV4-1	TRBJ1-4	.	TGCGCCAGCAGCCCCCGGGCAGGGAACGAAAAACTGTTTTTT	CASSPRAGNEKLFF
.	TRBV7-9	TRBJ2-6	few	TGTGCCAGCAGCTTGGGGGGCTCACGGGCCAACGTCCTGACTTTC	CASSLGGSRANVLTF
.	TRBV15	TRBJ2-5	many	TGTGCCACCAGCAGGGATCAGGGACACCTGGAGACCCAGTACTTC	CATSRDQGHLETQYF
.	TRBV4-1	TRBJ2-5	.	TGCGCCAGCAGCCATACCGGGACGCGAGAAGAGACCCAGTACTTC	CASSHTGTREETQYF
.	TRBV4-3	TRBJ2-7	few	TGCGCCAGCAGCCAAGGACAAAAAGGGGTAAGCGAGCAGTACTTC	CASSQGQKGVSEQYF
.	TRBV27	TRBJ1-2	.	TGTGCCAGCAGTTTATCTGTCCGCCATGGCTACACCTTC	CASSLSVRHGYTF
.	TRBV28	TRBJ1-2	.	TGTGCCTCCACTCGGGGGACTGCTAACTATGGCTACACCTTC	CASTRGTANYGYTF
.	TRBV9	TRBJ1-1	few	TGTGCCAGCATGGGTCCCCTAAGCTCTGAAGCTTTCTTT	CASMGPLSSEAFF
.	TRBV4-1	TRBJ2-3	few	TGCGCCAGCAGCCAAACCGTCGGAGATACGCAGTATTTT	CASSQTVGDTQYF
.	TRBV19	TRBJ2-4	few	TGTGCCAGTAGTACAGGGCCAGCACTAGCCAAAAACATTCAGTACTTC	CASSTGPALAKNIQYF
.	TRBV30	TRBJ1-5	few	TGTGCCTGGGCCCTGGGGCGGAGCAATCAGCCCCAGCATTTT	CAWALGRSNQPQHF
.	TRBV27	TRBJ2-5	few	TGTGCCAGCAGTCCGCTGCCGGGACATCAGTACTTC	CASSPLPGHQYF
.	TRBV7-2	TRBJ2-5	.	TGTGCCAGCAGCTTAGCCCTAAGGGTCGAGACCCAGTACTTC	CASSLALRVETQYF
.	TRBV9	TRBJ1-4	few	TGTGCCAGCAGCGTTGAGGTGGGAAACTCAAAACTGTTTTTT	CASSVEVGNSKLFF
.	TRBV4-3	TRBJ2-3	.	TGCGCCAGCAGCCAAGCCTATGGCGGAGCAGATACGCAGTATTTT	CASSQAYGGADTQYF
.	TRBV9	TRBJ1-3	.	TGTGCCAGCAGCGTAGAAGGGGCTGGAAACACCATATATTTT	CASSVEGAGNTIYF
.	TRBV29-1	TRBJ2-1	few	TGCAGCGTTGAAGATATGGGTGAGCAGTTCTTC	CSVEDMGEQFF
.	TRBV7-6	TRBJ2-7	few	TGTGCCAGCAGCCGCTCAATCCGGGTCTACGAGCAGTACTTC	CASSRSIRVYEQYF
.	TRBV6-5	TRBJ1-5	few	TGTGCCAGCAGCCTCGCAGGTCGCAATCAGCCCCAGCATTTT	CASSLAGRNQPQHF
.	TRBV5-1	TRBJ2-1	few	TGCGCCAGCAGCTTGGCTCGTCGGCCGAGCTCCTACAATGAGCAGTTCTTC	CASSLARRPSSYNEQFF
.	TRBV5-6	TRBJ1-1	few	TGTGCCAGCAGCTTGGCAGGTCCCACTGAAGCTTTCTTT	CASSLAGPTEAFF
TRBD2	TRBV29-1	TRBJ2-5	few	TGCAGCGCCGGGGGACTACCGGGTGGAGAGACCCAGTACTTC	CSAGGLPGGETQYF
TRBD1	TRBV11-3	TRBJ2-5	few	TGTGCCAGCAGCGCGGACAGGGGTCAGACCCAGTACTTC	CASSADRGQTQYF
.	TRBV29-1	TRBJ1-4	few	TGCAGCGTGAGGGGGTCAACTAATGAAAAACTGTTTTTT	CSVRGSTNEKLFF
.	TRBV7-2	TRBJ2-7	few	TGTGCCAGCAGCTTAGTCGGCAGATCCTACGAGCAGTACTTC	CASSLVGRSYEQYF
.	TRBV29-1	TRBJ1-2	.	TGCAGCGTTGAAGATCGCAGGGCGCGCGGCTACACCTTC	CSVEDRRARGYTF
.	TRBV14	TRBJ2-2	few	TGTGCCAGCAGCCAAGGCTCTTGGGGGACCGGGGAGCTGTTTTTT	CASSQGSWGTGELFF
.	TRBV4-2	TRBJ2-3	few	TGTGCCAGCAGCGCCGGGAGACCAGATACGCAGTATTTT	CASSAGRPDTQYF
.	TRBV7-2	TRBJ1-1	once	TGTGCCAGCAGCTTCGGGGGAGCTTGGGTGAACACTGAAGCTTTCTTT	CASSFGGAWVNTEAFF